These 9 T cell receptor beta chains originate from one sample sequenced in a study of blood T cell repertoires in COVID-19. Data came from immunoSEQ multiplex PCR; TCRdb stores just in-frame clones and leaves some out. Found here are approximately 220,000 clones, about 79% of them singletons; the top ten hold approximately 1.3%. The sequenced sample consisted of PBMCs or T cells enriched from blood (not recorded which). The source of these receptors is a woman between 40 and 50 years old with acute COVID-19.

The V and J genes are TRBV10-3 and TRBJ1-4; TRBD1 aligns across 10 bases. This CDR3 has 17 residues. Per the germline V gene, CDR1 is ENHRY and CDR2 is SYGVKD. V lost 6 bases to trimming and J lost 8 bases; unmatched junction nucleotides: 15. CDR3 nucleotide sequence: TGTGCCATCAGGGGGGACAGGGGCACGTCGGGAGGAGAAAAACTGTTTTTT. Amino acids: CAIRGDRGTSGGEKLFF.

The CDR3 DNA follows: TGTGCCAGCACTCCGGGACAGGGCGGCACTGAAGCTTTCTTT. Translation: CASTPGQGGTEAFF. The chain couples TRBV6-4 to TRBJ1-1; TRBD1 matches 9 bases. The CDR3 extends over 14 amino acids. The germline V gene encodes CDR1 MRHNA and CDR2 SNTAGT. J was trimmed by 4 bases and V by 7 bases; bases with no gene match: 7.

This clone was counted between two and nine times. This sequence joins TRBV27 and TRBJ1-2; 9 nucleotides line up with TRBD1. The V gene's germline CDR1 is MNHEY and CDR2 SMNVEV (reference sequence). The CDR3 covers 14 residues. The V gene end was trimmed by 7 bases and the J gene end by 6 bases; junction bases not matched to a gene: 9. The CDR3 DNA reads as TGTGCCAGCAAGACCTCACAGGGGGCGGATGGCTACACCTTC. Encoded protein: CASKTSQGADGYTF.

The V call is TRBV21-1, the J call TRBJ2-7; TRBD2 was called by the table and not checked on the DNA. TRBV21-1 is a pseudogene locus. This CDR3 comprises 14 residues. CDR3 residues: CASSTRRAAWEQYF. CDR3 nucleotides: TGTGCCAGCAGCACCCGGCGGGCCGCTTGGGAGCAGTACTTC.

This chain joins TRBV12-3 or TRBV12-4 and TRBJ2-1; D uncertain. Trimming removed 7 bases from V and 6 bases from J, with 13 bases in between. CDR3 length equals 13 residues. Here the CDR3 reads CASTNSLGNEQFF. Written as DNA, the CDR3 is TGTGCCAGCACAAATAGCTTGGGCAATGAGCAGTTCTTC.

The CDR3: CASSSAAPGRIAGELFF. CDR3 nucleotides: TGTGCCAGTTCCTCGGCGGCCCCGGGTCGGATCGCCGGGGAGCTGTTTTTT. The V call is TRBV19, the J call TRBJ2-2, with D uncertain. Germline assignment: CDR1 LNHDA and CDR2 SQIVND (reference sequence). Deletions cut 8 bases from V and 6 bases from J, with 25 bases between. The CDR3 is 17 residues long.

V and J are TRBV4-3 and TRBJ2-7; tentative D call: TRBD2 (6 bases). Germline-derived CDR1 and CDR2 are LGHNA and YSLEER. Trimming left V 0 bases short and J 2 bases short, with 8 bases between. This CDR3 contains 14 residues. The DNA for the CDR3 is TGCGCCAGCAGCCAAGAATGGGGGGCCTACGAGCAGTACTTC. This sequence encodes CASSQEWGAYEQYF.

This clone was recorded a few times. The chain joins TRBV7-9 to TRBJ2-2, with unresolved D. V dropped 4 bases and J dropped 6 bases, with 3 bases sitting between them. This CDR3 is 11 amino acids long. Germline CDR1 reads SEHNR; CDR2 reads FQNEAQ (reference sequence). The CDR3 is CASSSSGELFF. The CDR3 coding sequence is TGTGCCAGCAGCTCCTCCGGGGAGCTGTTTTTT.

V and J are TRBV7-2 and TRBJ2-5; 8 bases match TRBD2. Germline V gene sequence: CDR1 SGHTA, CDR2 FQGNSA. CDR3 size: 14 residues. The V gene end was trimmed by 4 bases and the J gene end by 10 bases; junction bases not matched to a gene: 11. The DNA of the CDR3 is TGTGCCAGCAGCTCCCCGGGGGGGTTTCGGAGCCAGTACTTC. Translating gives CASSSPGGFRSQYF.